Detailed here is one T cell receptor (beta chain). This clonotype was found a few times. The antigen it binds to is not known. Qualities for individual bases were not recorded, and no much larger clone is one base off. The source of the sample is a study of blood T cells in healthy people across ages (dated by TCRdb to 2015 to 2017). Turning to the overall study: In model experiments, roughly one uniquely barcoded TCR beta cDNA molecule per two T cells was captured by template switching. The study measured age-related changes in TCR beta repertoire diversity using deep sequencing normalized with unique cDNA molecular identifiers. The donors were divided into four age groups: young (average around 17 years), middle-aged (almost 40), aged (about 56) and long-lived (roughly 82). To avoid experimental bias, donors of different ages were distributed randomly across sequencing lanes. For two donors (one aged 18 to 29 and one aged 80 or older), the study analyzed two additional independent replicas of 1 million unique cDNA reads from the same blood draw.

Donors were around 37 systemically healthy Caucasian individuals from Russia aged roughly 6 to 100 years. Each donor gave ten milliliters of peripheral blood, drawn into EDTA-treated Vacutainer tubes. PBMCs were isolated by Ficoll-Paque density-gradient centrifugation, with at least 7 million obtained per sample. Trizol reagent was used to extract total RNA from the PBMCs, yielding at least 6 micrograms per sample. The percentages of naive CD45RAhigh/CD27high T cells were determined by flow cytometry on a PBMC aliquot from every donor. Reading the germline V gene (reference sequence) gives CDR1 DFQATT and CDR2 SNEGSKA. V is clipped by 0 bases and J by 3 bases, and the sequence between their germline boundaries is 6 bases long. Spanning cysteine to phenylalanine, the CDR3 consists of 12 amino acids. Only the CDR3 portion is preserved as DNA: 36 bases, with reading frame beginning at the first base.

Points the paper makes about the study in general: Estimates of total diversity based on one million sequenced T cells were considered lower bounds and underestimates. A strong correlation was found between observed TCR beta diversity and the percentage of naive T cells measured by flow cytometry. Because profiling used bulk unsorted PBMCs, naive and antigen-experienced compartments could not be compared conclusively. Donor CMV infection status was unknown, potentially confounding age-related changes in expanded clonotypes. Compared with the aged group, more naive CD4+ T cells, fewer expanded clones and increased TCR diversity were shown by the long-lived group, suggesting age selection. Observed TCR beta diversity per million T cells fell roughly linearly with age, and a significant reduction was already apparent by age roughly 40.

Libraries came from 5' RACE. The sequencing machine was an Illumina HiSeq 2500. A second PCR of roughly 7 to 11 cycles was performed with a sample-barcoded 5' primer and a J-beta primer mix. Each TCR beta cDNA molecule received a unique molecular identifier from a template-switch 5' adaptor carrying 12 random nucleotides. Each sample yielded at least 3 million CDR3-containing paired-end reads. All of the RNA was converted into first-strand cDNA using the Mint cDNA synthesis kit, with a TRBC-specific oligonucleotide serving as the primer. Following uracil-DNA glycosylase treatment, a first 18-cycle PCR with universal primers M1SS and BC2_uni_R was performed on all cDNA. Per the source publication's procedure: For normalization, 1 million high-quality reads were randomly selected from each sample, with every read carrying a distinct molecular identifier. Reads sharing molecular identifiers were discarded rather than binned into consensus sequences. MiTCR, with a Q25 quality threshold and the strictest error-elimination algorithm, was used for CDR3 identification, clonotype clustering and error correction. A nonparametric unseen species model with Euler transformation was used to estimate lower-bound total TCR beta diversity. In TCRdb, the public reads were trimmed at Q25 with fastp and aligned with MiXCR, with productive beta chains retained. All rows with the same CDR3 protein become a single entry with the most common DNA and genes. In this record, the V and J calls reflect TCRdb's handling and not the investigators' own analysis. Within this sample are about 770,000 distinct CDR3 sequences, with under 45% of them counted one time only. The ten top clones hold about a fifth of the sample.

The material sequenced was blood. This TCR was recovered from a man aged 55 to 69 in good health. The sequence is built from TRBV20-1 and TRBJ2-7, with the D gene not confidently named. The CDR3 sequence is CSARDPLYEQYF. The DNA is TGCAGTGCTAGAGACCCACTCTACGAGCAGTACTTC.